This TCR beta chain was captured by sequencing in a study of blood T cell repertoires in COVID-19. Study overall: Specimens from acute and convalescent COVID-19 originated in the United States, Italy and Spain.

Participant age was roughly 18 to 95 years, and participants resided in fewer than 25 US areas. The count of this clone is one. Under the authors' procedure: Estimation of nucleated cell counts relied on the amplification of reference gene primers. Sequencing was performed with immunoSEQ multiplex PCR; in TCRdb, only in-frame clones are kept and a portion is missing. The V and J calls and clone size come from that table; D and trimming were worked out from the DNA. The sample includes roughly 370,000 clones, around nine tenths of them seen just once. Sequencing was carried out using PBMCs or T cells enriched from blood (not recorded which). The receptor's source is a woman aged 50 to 65 who had recovered from COVID-19.

The DNA for the CDR3 is TGTGCCAGCAGCCGGTGGACAGGGGAGGGCCCGGGAACTGAAGCTTTCTTT. It encodes CASSRWTGEGPGTEAFF. V usage is TRBV3-1 (or the pseudogene TRBV3-2) and J usage is TRBJ1-1, with 9 positions matching TRBD1. The CDR3 contains 17 residues. V lost 4 bases and J lost 5; bases outside the gene matches: 14. Germline V gives CDR1 LGHDT, CDR2 YNNKEL (reference sequence).